These 26 T cell receptor beta chains originate from one sample sequenced in a study of blood T cell repertoires in COVID-19. Assay: immunoSEQ multiplex PCR; the TCRdb copy retains only in-frame clones and omits some. In the table there are around 150,000 clones, around 90% of which are singletons. Source material: peripheral blood. The origin of the receptors is a human donor with COVID-19, enrolled during active disease. The donor label of this sample is uncertain.

This chain uses TRBV6-5 with TRBJ2-2; 11 nucleotides align to TRBD1. This CDR3 is built from 15 residues. The germline CDR1 and CDR2 sequences are MNHEY and SVGAGI. J was trimmed by 5 bases and V by 6 bases; bases with no gene match: 5. The CDR3 here is CASSRTGGMTGELFF. CDR3 bases: TGTGCCAGCAGCCGGACAGGGGGCATGACCGGGGAGCTGTTTTTT.

V and J are TRBV5-1 and TRBJ2-2; 7 bases agree with TRBD2. The trim removed 4 bases at V and 6 bases at J, leaving 6 bases unmatched. Germline V gives CDR1 SGHRS, CDR2 YFSETQ. This CDR3 is 14 amino acids long. The CDR3 region has the DNA TGCGCCAGCAGCCCGGACACTAGCGCCGGGGAGCTGTTTTTT. Translated: CASSPDTSAGELFF. Based on the CDR3 plus reference TRBV5-1 and TRBJ2-2, the full variable domain is KAGVTQTPRYLIKTRGQQVTLSCSPISGHRSVSWYQQTPGQGLQFLFEYFSETQRNKGNFPGRFSGRQFSNSRSEMNVSTLELGDSALYLCASSPDTSAGELFFGEGSRLTVL.

The genes are TRBV7-9 and TRBJ2-7, with 7 positions matching TRBD1. This CDR3 spans 13 amino acids. V lost 4 bases, J lost 4 bases, and 4 bases stayed unmatched. Germline CDR1 reads SEHNR; CDR2 reads FQNEAQ (reference sequence). The CDR3 loop reads CASSSTGKYEQYF. Written as DNA, the CDR3 is TGTGCCAGCAGCTCGACAGGGAAATACGAGCAGTACTTC.

The chain employs TRBV24-1 and TRBJ2-1; TRBD2 aligns across 11 bases. Trimming took 0 bases from V and 4 from J; bases not matched to a gene: 7. This CDR3 is 18 amino acids long. The germline CDR1 and CDR2 sequences are KGHDR and SFDVKD. Written as DNA, the CDR3 is TGTGCCACCAGTGATTTGACCCCGACTAGCGGGACTTACAATGAGCAGTTCTTC. It encodes CATSDLTPTSGTYNEQFF.

This clone was detected only a few times. The CDR3: CASGGGRITEAFF. The DNA of the CDR3 is TGTGCCTCTGGCGGGGGAAGGATAACTGAAGCTTTCTTT. The chain employs TRBV12-3 or TRBV12-4 and TRBJ1-1, with D possibly being TRBD1 (5 bases). The CDR3 loop spans 13 amino acids. The V gene lost 11 bases and the J gene lost 5 bases, with 18 bases spanning the gap.

CDR3 sequence: CASSPGQPNSPLHF. In DNA, the CDR3 is TGCGCCAGCAGCCCGGGACAGCCAAATTCACCCCTCCACTTT. The V call is TRBV5-1, the J call TRBJ1-6, with 7 bases identical to TRBD1. The CDR3 is made up of 14 amino acids. Germline V lookup: CDR1 SGHRS, CDR2 YFSETQ. After removal of 4 bases from V and 7 bases from J, the junction contained 5 bases not matched to a gene. Combining the CDR3 with reference TRBV5-1 and TRBJ1-6 gives the whole variable domain KAGVTQTPRYLIKTRGQQVTLSCSPISGHRSVSWYQQTPGQGLQFLFEYFSETQRNKGNFPGRFSGRQFSNSRSEMNVSTLELGDSALYLCASSPGQPNSPLHFGNGTRLTVT.

This clone was detected a few times. The gene calls are TRBV28 and TRBJ1-4; 7 positions match TRBD1. This CDR3 is built from 14 residues. V lost 8 bases to trimming and J lost 3 bases; unmatched junction nucleotides: 6. The germline V gene has CDR1 MDHEN and CDR2 SYDVKM. The CDR3 here is CASRPTGPNEKLFF. The CDR3 DNA sequence: TGTGCCAGCCGGCCGACAGGGCCTAATGAAAAACTGTTTTTT.

The gene calls are TRBV7-6 and TRBJ1-5; D is unresolved. V was pared by 5 bases and J by 1 base, with 15 bases between. The CDR3 sequence is 16 residues long. Germline V gene lookup returns CDR1 SGHVS and CDR2 FNYEAQ. The CDR3, as DNA: TGTGCCAGCAGCGTAAACCCGGGAGACAGCAATCAGCCCCAGCATTTT. It codes for CASSVNPGDSNQPQHF.

The chain is built from TRBV7-2 and TRBJ2-2; D is perhaps TRBD2 (5 bases). Germline V gene lookup returns CDR1 SGHTA and CDR2 FQGNSA. V was trimmed by 3 bases and J by 5 bases, leaving 10 bases between them. The CDR3 runs 14 residues. The DNA for the CDR3 is TGTGCCAGCAGCTTCCGGGATACTACCGGGGAGCTGTTTTTT. This translates into CASSFRDTTGELFF.

The chain couples TRBV3-1 (or the pseudogene TRBV3-2) to TRBJ1-2; 8 bases are a match to TRBD1. This CDR3 spans 11 amino acids. The ends lost 4 bases at V and 11 bases at J; junction bases unmatched: 3. Looked up from germline, CDR1 is LGHDT and CDR2 is YNNKEL (reference sequence). The CDR3 DNA sequence: TGTGCCAGCAGCCCCGGGACAGGATACACCTTC. It translates to CASSPGTGYTF.

This clone came up a few times. The genes are TRBV5-4 and TRBJ1-6; 12 nucleotides align to TRBD1. The trim removed 1 base at V and 5 bases at J, leaving 10 bases unmatched. This CDR3 is built from 19 residues. Germline V lookup: CDR1 SGHNT, CDR2 YYREEE (reference sequence). In DNA, the CDR3 is TGTGCCAGCAGCTTGTTTGGGACAGGGGGCTCGGGAAATAATTCACCCCTCCACTTT. This codes for CASSLFGTGGSGNNSPLHF. The whole variable domain, remainder taken from reference TRBV5-4 and TRBJ1-6, is ETGVTQSPTHLIKTRGQQVTLRCSSQSGHNTVSWYQQALGQGPQFIFQYYREEENGRGNFPPRFSGLQFPNYSSELNVNALELDDSALYLCASSLFGTGGSGNNSPLHFGNGTRLTVT.

The chain joins TRBV18 to TRBJ1-2; TRBD1 matches at 12 bases. The germline CDR1 and CDR2 sequences are KGHSH and LQKENI. There are 16 residues in the CDR3. The V and J ends lost 6 bases and 7 bases, in that order; junction bases with no gene match: 12. The CDR3 loop is CASSLPPGQGAVGYTF. For the CDR3, the DNA is TGTGCCAGCTCGCTACCTCCGGGACAGGGGGCGGTTGGCTACACCTTC.

The rearrangement links TRBV19 to TRBJ2-5; 9 nucleotides agree with TRBD2. Germline CDR1 reads LNHDA; CDR2 reads SQIVND (reference sequence). With V trimmed by 4 bases and J by 5 bases, 14 bases remained unmatched. The CDR3 has 17 residues. CDR3 nucleotide sequence: TGTGCCAGTAGTACCTTTAGCGGGGGAGACAAAAGGGAGACCCAGTACTTC. This translates into CASSTFSGGDKRETQYF.

This sequence joins TRBV19 and TRBJ1-5; TRBD1 agrees at 8 bases. Germline V gives CDR1 LNHDA, CDR2 SQIVND (reference sequence). Trimming at V came to 6 bases and at J to 5 bases, leaving 6 bases not matched to a gene. This CDR3 has 14 residues. This CDR3 reads CASRPLDRDQPQHF. CDR3 DNA sequence: TGTGCCAGTAGACCCTTGGACAGGGATCAGCCCCAGCATTTT.

The chain couples TRBV19 to TRBJ2-1; no reliable D call. Germline values: CDR1 LNHDA, CDR2 SQIVND (reference sequence). V was clipped by 5 bases and J by 7 bases, with 12 bases between them. The CDR3 is 13 amino acids. CDR3 in DNA: TGTGCCAGTAGTGCCCTGTTGAGTAATGAGCAGTTCTTC. Its translation: CASSALLSNEQFF.

CDR3: CASSDPSGGYNEQFF. Written as DNA, the CDR3 is TGCGCCAGCAGTGATCCTAGCGGGGGTTACAATGAGCAGTTCTTC. The V and J genes are TRBV10-1 and TRBJ2-1; 10 nucleotides align to TRBD2. The CDR3 runs to 15 residues. Trimming cost V 3 bases and J 4 bases; bases outside gene matches: 3. Per germline, CDR1 WNHNN and CDR2 SYGVQD (reference sequence).

The sample holds one count of this clone. V is TRBV12-3 or TRBV12-4 and J is TRBJ1-2; 8 positions agree with TRBD1. The trim removed 5 bases at V and 9 bases at J, leaving 5 bases unmatched. The CDR3 loop spans 12 amino acids. CDR3 coding DNA: TGTGCCAGCAGTCCAGGACAGGGACGCTACACCTTC. Its translation: CASSPGQGRYTF.

CDR3 DNA sequence: TGTGCCAGCAGTCGACAGGGTGGCCGGGATCAGCCCCAGCATTTT. Amino acid sequence: CASSRQGGRDQPQHF. V and J are TRBV6-5 and TRBJ1-5; TRBD1 agrees at 7 bases. The germline CDR1 and CDR2 sequences are MNHEY and SVGAGI. J was trimmed by 5 bases and V by 5 bases; bases with no gene match: 9. The CDR3 loop spans 15 amino acids.

The chain couples TRBV5-5 to TRBJ1-2, with TRBD1 identical over 9 bases. Germline CDR1 SGHKS, CDR2 YYEKEE (reference sequence). After removal of 9 bases from V and 6 bases from J, the junction contained 12 bases not matched to a gene. This CDR3 comprises 14 residues. This chain's CDR3 is CATTRGTGLDGYTF. CDR3 in DNA: TGTGCCACCACTAGGGGGACAGGGCTCGATGGCTACACCTTC.

The rearrangement links TRBV7-9 to TRBJ2-5; 10 positions match TRBD1. The J segment lost 4 bases and the V segment lost 4 bases, leaving 9 bases of the junction unmatched. CDR3 size: 16 residues. The germline V gene has CDR1 SEHNR and CDR2 FQNEAQ (reference sequence). CDR3: CASSSGQGKGGETQYF. CDR3 DNA sequence: TGTGCCAGCAGCTCGGGACAGGGGAAGGGAGGAGAGACCCAGTACTTC.

V and J are TRBV6-5 and TRBJ2-7; TRBD1 is a possible D gene (6 bases). Germline values: CDR1 MNHEY, CDR2 SVGAGI. The CDR3 totals 12 residues. The V end lost 5 bases, the J end lost 6 bases, and 11 bases lay between the germline ends. CDR3 loop: CASSQGWSEQYF. Here the CDR3 DNA reads TGTGCCAGCAGTCAGGGGTGGAGCGAGCAGTACTTC.

The chain joins TRBV6-4 to TRBJ2-7; possibly TRBD1 for D (7 bases). This CDR3 comprises 14 residues. The V end was cut by 4 bases, the J end by 6 bases, with 16 bases between. In germline, CDR1 is MRHNA, CDR2 SNTAGT. CDR3 in amino acids: CASSANYRGGEQYF. The CDR3 region has the DNA TGTGCCAGCAGTGCCAATTACAGGGGAGGCGAGCAGTACTTC.

This chain joins TRBV5-4 and TRBJ2-1; 9 nucleotides align to TRBD2. After removal of 3 bases from V and 3 bases from J, the junction contained 4 bases not matched to a gene. The CDR3 loop spans 15 amino acids. Germline lookup yields CDR1 SGHNT and CDR2 YYREEE (reference sequence). CDR3 nucleotide sequence: TGTGCCAGCAGCTCCAGACTAGCGGACTACAATGAGCAGTTCTTC. Protein: CASSSRLADYNEQFF.

The J gene is TRBJ1-5, the V gene TRBV3-1 (or the pseudogene TRBV3-2), with D possibly TRBD1 on 5 matching bases. The CDR3 has 15 residues. V lost 3 bases, J lost 0 bases, and 9 bases lay in between. Germline V gene lookup returns CDR1 LGHDT and CDR2 YNNKEL (reference sequence). The CDR3 sequence: CASSQDTNSNQPQHF. In DNA form, the CDR3 reads TGTGCCAGCAGCCAGGACACTAATAGCAATCAGCCCCAGCATTTT.

V is TRBV9 and J is TRBJ1-6; D gene ambiguous. The CDR3 has 13 amino acids. Looked up from germline, CDR1 is SGDLS and CDR2 is YYNGEE. Trimming removed 0 bases from V and 15 bases from J, with 13 bases in between. The CDR3 bases are TGTGCCAGCAGCGTAGGGTCAATCGGTCTCCTCCACTTT. This encodes CASSVGSIGLLHF.

The chain employs TRBV19 and TRBJ1-4; the D gene is possibly TRBD1 (5 bases). The germline gives CDR1 LNHDA, CDR2 SQIVND (reference sequence). The CDR3 extends over 16 amino acids. Trimming pared 5 bases from V and 0 bases from J, leaving 13 bases between. The CDR3 DNA sequence: TGTGCCAGTAGTCCAGAGACAGTCGCAACTAATGAAAAACTGTTTTTT. Its protein product is CASSPETVATNEKLFF.